This T cell receptor beta chain was found in a study of shared clonotypes between healthy human individuals. Germline V gene lookup returns CDR1 SGDLS and CDR2 YYNGEE. The CDR3 runs to 15 residues. The junction had 5 bases not matched to a gene; V was cut back by 1 base and J by 2 bases. Donors were healthy HIV-negative adults without recent acute infections or vaccinations. The donors, all of them Caucasian adults, lived in Nashville, Tennessee. Deep was the level at which the assay was run. Over several immunoSEQ plates, each subset's genomic DNA was distributed in even portions. TCRdb's copy holds only in-frame clones and misses some; the assay was immunoSEQ multiplex PCR. The data show roughly 450,000 clones, less than 85% seen once.

This rearrangement joins TRBV9 to TRBJ2-5, with 7 bases matching TRBD1. This clonotype originated in a middle-aged woman in good health. Some clones in this sample may be carry-over from other donors' samples. The source material was PBMCs. CDR3: CASSVSRGQQETQYF. CDR3 in DNA: TGTGCCAGCAGCGTATCCCGGGGACAGCAAGAGACCCAGTACTTC.